These T cell receptor beta chains were read from a single sample in a study of blood T cell repertoires in COVID-19. Clones were sequenced by immunoSEQ multiplex PCR, and TCRdb holds only the in-frame ones, with some missing. The repertoire holds around 170,000 clones, approximately 88% seen once, with 13% to 15% in the top ten. Sequenced sample: peripheral blood. The receptor source for this set is a man younger than 35 with active or convalescent COVID-19. The CDR3 runs from the conserved cysteine through the conserved F or W. Each record gives: D gene, V gene, clone size, J gene, CDR3 DNA, CDR3 protein. D genes are given only for firm matches. Expanded clones are given a class, and other clones once, few, many or no size at all.

>.|TRBV29-1|.|TRBJ2-3
TGCAGCGGTCTTAAGAGAACTAGCACAGATACGCAGTATTTT
CSGLKRTSTDTQYF
>TRBD1|TRBV15|.|TRBJ2-2
TGTGCCACCAGCAGAATCAGGACAGGGGTCACCGGGGAGCTGTTTTTT
CATSRIRTGVTGELFF
>.|TRBV10-2|.|TRBJ1-1
TGCGCCAGCAGTTTCAGTTTTGAAGCTTTCTTT
CASSFSFEAFF
>.|TRBV7-2|.|TRBJ2-1
TGTGCCAGCAGCTTAAGTACGATTAGTATCAATGAGCAGTTCTTC
CASSLSTISINEQFF
>.|TRBV5-1|.|TRBJ1-1
TGCGCCAGCAGCTTGCGGCTGCGCAGGGGAGTAACTGAAGCTTTCTTT
CASSLRLRRGVTEAFF
>.|TRBV12-3/TRBV12-4|.|TRBJ1-3
TGTGCCAGCACCCCACTTGGAAACACCATATATTTT
CASTPLGNTIYF
>TRBD1|TRBV7-9|.|TRBJ1-1
TGTGCCAGCAGCCCGCGGACAGGGGATGTGAACACTGAAGCTTTCTTT
CASSPRTGDVNTEAFF
>.|TRBV25-1|.|TRBJ1-1
TGTGCCAGCAGTTCAGGGGCTGAAGCTTTCTTT
CASSSGAEAFF
>.|TRBV12-3/TRBV12-4|.|TRBJ2-7
TGTGCCAGCAGCATAGGGAGCTACGAGCAGTACTTC
CASSIGSYEQYF
>TRBD1|TRBV10-3|.|TRBJ2-7
TGTGCCATCAGTGAGCTGGGACAGGACTTAGGGGAGCAGTACTTC
CAISELGQDLGEQYF
>.|TRBV9|.|TRBJ2-2
TGTGCCAGCAGCGTAGGGGCCACCGGGGAGCTGTTTTTT
CASSVGATGELFF
>.|TRBV3-1/TRBV3-2|once|TRBJ2-5
TGTGCCAGCAGCCAGCGGGGAGGGGGAGAGACCCAGTACTTC
CASSQRGGGETQYF
>TRBD1|TRBV5-1|.|TRBJ1-2
TGCGCCAGCAGCCCGACAGGGGATCCGAGTGGCTACACCTTC
CASSPTGDPSGYTF
>TRBD2|TRBV6-5|once|TRBJ2-7
TGTGCCAGCAGACGGACTAGCCTTTCGGGGCAGTACTTC
CASRRTSLSGQYF
>TRBD1|TRBV28|.|TRBJ1-1
TGTGCCAGCAGTCAGTCCGGGACAGCGAACACTGAAGCTTTCTTT
CASSQSGTANTEAFF
>.|TRBV29-1|.|TRBJ1-2
TGCAGCGTTTTAGACAAAACCAACTATGGCTACACCTTC
CSVLDKTNYGYTF
>TRBD1|TRBV9|.|TRBJ1-3
TGTGCCAGCAGCCTAGCTCCGGGACAGGGCTCTGGAAACACCATATATTTT
CASSLAPGQGSGNTIYF
>.|TRBV18|.|TRBJ1-1
TGTGCCAGCTCACTCGGGTCGGGGGCTGAAGCTTTCTTT
CASSLGSGAEAFF
>TRBD2|TRBV5-4|.|TRBJ2-2
TGTGCCAGCAGCCGTCTAGCGGGGGGCGGCACCGGGGAGCTGTTTTTT
CASSRLAGGGTGELFF
>TRBD1|TRBV5-1|.|TRBJ2-5
TGCGCCAGCAGCTTGACCCCGGGACAGAGAGTAGAGACCCAGTACTTC
CASSLTPGQRVETQYF
>.|TRBV7-3|once|TRBJ2-1
TGTGCCAGCAGCTTAATGGGCAGGGCCAATGAGCAGTTCTTC
CASSLMGRANEQFF
>TRBD1|TRBV2|.|TRBJ1-6
TGTGCCAGCAGTGTCCGACAGGGGCTAAATTCACCCCTCCACTTT
CASSVRQGLNSPLHF
>TRBD2|TRBV4-3|.|TRBJ2-1
TGCGCCAGCAGCCAAGTGGGGATAGCGGGAGCCTACAATGAGCAGTTCTTC
CASSQVGIAGAYNEQFF
>.|TRBV5-4|.|TRBJ2-2
TGTGCCAGCAGCTTGGGACTGCTGAACACCGGGGAGCTGTTTTTT
CASSLGLLNTGELFF
>.|TRBV18|.|TRBJ2-1
TGTGCCAGCTCACCTCGGGGTAGCTCGGACAATGAGCAGTTCTTC
CASSPRGSSDNEQFF